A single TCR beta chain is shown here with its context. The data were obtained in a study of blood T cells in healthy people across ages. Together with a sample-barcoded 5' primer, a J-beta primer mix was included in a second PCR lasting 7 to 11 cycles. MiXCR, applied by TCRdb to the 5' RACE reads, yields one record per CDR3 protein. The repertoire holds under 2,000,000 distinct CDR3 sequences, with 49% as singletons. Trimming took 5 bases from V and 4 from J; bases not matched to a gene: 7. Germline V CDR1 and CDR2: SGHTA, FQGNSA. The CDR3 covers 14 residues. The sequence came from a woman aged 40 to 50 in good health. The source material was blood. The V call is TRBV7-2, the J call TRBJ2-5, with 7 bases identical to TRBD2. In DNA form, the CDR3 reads TGTGCCAGCAGCGGACCGGGCGGGGGAGAGACCCAGTACTTC. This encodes CASSGPGGGETQYF.